Listed here is a single TCR beta chain. Its antigen remains unidentified. The record originates from a study of a mutant IDH1 vaccine in newly diagnosed glioma. As for the study in general: Commencement of vaccination occurred 4-6 weeks following radiotherapy alone, or concurrently with temozolomide cycles. The sex distribution of treated patients was around 60% male and approximately 40% female, with a mean age of approximately 40 years.

The time point: week 23, last vaccination. In every dose of vaccine, 300 ug of mutant IDH1 20-mer peptide was given alongside topical imiquimod. Libraries were prepared by immunoSEQ multiplex PCR; TCRdb keeps only in-frame clonotypes and omits some of them. The sample consists of tens of thousands of clones, 75% to 90% of them appearing once. Findings of the study overall: Approximately 93% of patients showed vaccine-induced immune responses across multiple MHC alleles. Top peripheral T cell clonotype shifts appeared unrelated to pseudoprogression.

V gave up 5 bases and J gave up 9 bases, with 14 bases separating them. This CDR3 region has 13 residues. Germline V gene sequence: CDR1 SEHNR, CDR2 FQNEAQ (reference sequence). J is TRBJ2-1 and V is TRBV7-9, with TRBD2 as a possible D gene (5 bases). The sequencing used PBMCs, collected from a glioma patient whose treatment included an IDH1 peptide vaccine. The sequence was obtained from a woman in her fifties or sixties with glioma. CDR3 sequence (DNA): TGTGCCAGCAGCCCCGGACTTTTTCTTGAGCAGTTCTTC. Protein product: CASSPGLFLEQFF.